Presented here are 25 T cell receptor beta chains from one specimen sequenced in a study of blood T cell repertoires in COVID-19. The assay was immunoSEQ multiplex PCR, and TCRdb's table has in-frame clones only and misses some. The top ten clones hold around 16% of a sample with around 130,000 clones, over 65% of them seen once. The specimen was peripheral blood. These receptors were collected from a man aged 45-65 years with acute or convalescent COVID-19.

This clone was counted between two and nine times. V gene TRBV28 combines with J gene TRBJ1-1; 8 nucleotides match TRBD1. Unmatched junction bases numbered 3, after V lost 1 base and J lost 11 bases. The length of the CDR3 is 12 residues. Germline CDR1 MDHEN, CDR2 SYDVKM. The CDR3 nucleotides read TGTGCCAGCAGTTTATTAAGACAGGGGGCTTTCTTT. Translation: CASSLLRQGAFF.

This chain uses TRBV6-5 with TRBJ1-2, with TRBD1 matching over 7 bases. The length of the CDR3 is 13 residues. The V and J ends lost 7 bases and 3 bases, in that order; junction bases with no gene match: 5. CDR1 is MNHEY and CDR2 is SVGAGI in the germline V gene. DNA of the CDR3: TGTGCCAGCACCCTTGGGACAGACTATGGCTACACCTTC. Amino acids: CASTLGTDYGYTF.

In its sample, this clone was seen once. CDR3 DNA sequence: TGTGCCATTATCCGGGACAGGGGGTCCTACGAGCAGTACGTC. It codes for CAIIRDRGSYEQYV. The rearrangement joins TRBV6-5 to TRBJ2-7; 11 bases line up with TRBD1. This CDR3 region has 14 residues. Losses at the gene ends were 10 bases for V and 1 base for J; bases not matched to a gene: 6. CDR1 is MNHEY, CDR2 SVGAGI, per germline.

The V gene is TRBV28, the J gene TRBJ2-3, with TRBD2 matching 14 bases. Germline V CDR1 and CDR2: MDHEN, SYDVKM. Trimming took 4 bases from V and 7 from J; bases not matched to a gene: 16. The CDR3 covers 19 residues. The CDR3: CASSSPTPGLAGGGYTQYF. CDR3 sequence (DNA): TGTGCCAGCAGTTCTCCTACCCCTGGACTAGCGGGGGGCGGATATACGCAGTATTTT.

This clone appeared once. CDR3 coding DNA: TGTGCCATCCTGGGGCGGGGAAGAGGGGAGACCCAGTACTTC. It is translated as CAILGRGRGETQYF. The V and J genes are TRBV2 and TRBJ2-5; maybe TRBD2 (6 bases). The V gene's germline CDR1 is SNHLY and CDR2 FYNNEI. V gave up 10 bases and J gave up 5 bases, with 20 bases separating them. The CDR3 extends over 14 amino acids.

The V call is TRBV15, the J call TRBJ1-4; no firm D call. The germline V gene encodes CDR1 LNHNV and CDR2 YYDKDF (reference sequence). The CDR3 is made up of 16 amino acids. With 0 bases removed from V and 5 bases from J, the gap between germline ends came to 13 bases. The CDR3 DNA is TGTGCCACCAGCAGAGAAAGGAGACGTTGGAATGAAAAACTGTTTTTT. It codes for CATSRERRRWNEKLFF.

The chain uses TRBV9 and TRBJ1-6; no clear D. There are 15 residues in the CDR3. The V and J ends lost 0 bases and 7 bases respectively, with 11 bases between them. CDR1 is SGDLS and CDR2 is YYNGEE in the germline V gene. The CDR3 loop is CASSVEDSPNSPLHF. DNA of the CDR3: TGTGCCAGCAGCGTAGAGGACTCTCCAAATTCACCCCTCCACTTT.

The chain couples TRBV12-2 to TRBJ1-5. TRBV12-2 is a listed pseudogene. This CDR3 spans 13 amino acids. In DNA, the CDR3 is TGTGCTACTCACGGGAGGGACAATCAGCCCCAGCATTTT. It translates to CATHGRDNQPQHF.

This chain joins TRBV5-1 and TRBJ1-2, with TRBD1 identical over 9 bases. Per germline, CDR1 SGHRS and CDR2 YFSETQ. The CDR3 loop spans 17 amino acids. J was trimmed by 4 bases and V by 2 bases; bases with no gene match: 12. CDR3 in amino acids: CASSLRTGAAEIYGYTF. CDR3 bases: TGCGCCAGCAGCTTACGGACAGGGGCCGCAGAAATCTATGGCTACACCTTC.

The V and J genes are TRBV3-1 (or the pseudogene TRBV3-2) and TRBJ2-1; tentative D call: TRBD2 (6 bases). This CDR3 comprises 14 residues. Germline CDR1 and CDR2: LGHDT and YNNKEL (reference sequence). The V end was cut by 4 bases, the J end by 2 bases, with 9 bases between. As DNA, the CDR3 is TGTGCCAGCAGCCCGACTAGTACCTACAATGAGCAGTTCTTC. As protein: CASSPTSTYNEQFF.

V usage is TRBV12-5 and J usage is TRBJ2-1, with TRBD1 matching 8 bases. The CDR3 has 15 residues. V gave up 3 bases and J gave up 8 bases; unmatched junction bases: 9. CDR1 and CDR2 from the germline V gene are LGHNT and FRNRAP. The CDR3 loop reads CASGLARTGKHEQFF. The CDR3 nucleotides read TGTGCTAGTGGTTTAGCCCGGACAGGGAAACATGAGCAGTTCTTC.

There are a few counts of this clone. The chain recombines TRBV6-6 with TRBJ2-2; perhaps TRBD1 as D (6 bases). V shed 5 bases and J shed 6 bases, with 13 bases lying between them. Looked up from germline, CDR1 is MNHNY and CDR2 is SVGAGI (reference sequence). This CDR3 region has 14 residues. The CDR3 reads CASSQTAGAGELFF. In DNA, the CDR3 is TGTGCCAGCAGTCAGACAGCAGGGGCCGGGGAGCTGTTTTTT.

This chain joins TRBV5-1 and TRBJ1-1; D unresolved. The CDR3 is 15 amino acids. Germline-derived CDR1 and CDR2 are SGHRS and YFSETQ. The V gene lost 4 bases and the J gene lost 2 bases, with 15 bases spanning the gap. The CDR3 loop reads CASSLMTGGNTEAFF. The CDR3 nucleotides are TGCGCCAGCAGCCTCATGACGGGAGGAAACACTGAAGCTTTCTTT.

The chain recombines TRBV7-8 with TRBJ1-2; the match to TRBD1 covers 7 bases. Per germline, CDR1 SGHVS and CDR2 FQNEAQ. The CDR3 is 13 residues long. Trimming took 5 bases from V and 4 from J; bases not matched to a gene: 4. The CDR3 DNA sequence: TGTGCCAGCAGCCGACAGGGCGGCTATGGCTACACCTTC. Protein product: CASSRQGGYGYTF.

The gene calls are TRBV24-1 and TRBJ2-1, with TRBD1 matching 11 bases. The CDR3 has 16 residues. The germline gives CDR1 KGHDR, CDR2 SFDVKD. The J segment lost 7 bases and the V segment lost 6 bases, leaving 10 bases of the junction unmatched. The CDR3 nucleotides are TGTGCCACCAGTAACCCCTCCGGGACAGGGGGGAATGAGCAGTTCTTC. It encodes CATSNPSGTGGNEQFF.

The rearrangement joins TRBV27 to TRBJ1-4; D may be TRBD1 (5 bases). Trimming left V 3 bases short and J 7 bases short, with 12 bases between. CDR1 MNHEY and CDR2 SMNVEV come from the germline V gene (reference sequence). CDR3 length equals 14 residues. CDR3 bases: TGTGCCAGCAGTTTGGGCGGAGGGGCTGAAAAACTGTTTTTT. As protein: CASSLGGGAEKLFF.

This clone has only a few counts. The CDR3 nucleotides read TGTGCCAGCAGCTTGACAATTAACTATGGCTACACCTTC. Translating gives CASSLTINYGYTF. J is TRBJ1-2 and V is TRBV5-5; D not certain. The CDR3 covers 13 residues. Germline values: CDR1 SGHKS, CDR2 YYEKEE (reference sequence). Deletions cut 1 base from V and 1 base from J, with 5 bases between.

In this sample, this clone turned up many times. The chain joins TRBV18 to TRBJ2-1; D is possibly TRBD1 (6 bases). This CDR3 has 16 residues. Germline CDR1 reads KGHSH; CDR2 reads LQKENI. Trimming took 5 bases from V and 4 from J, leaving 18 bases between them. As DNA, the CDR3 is TGTGCCAGCTCAATCAACAGGGTAGGGAGTTACAATGAGCAGTTCTTC. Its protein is CASSINRVGSYNEQFF. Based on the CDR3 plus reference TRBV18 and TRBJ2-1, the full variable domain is NAGVMQNPRHLVRRRGQEARLRCSPMKGHSHVYWYRQLPEEGLKFMVYLQKENIIDESGMPKERFSAEFPKEGPSILRIQQVVRGDSAAYFCASSINRVGSYNEQFFGPGTRLTVL.

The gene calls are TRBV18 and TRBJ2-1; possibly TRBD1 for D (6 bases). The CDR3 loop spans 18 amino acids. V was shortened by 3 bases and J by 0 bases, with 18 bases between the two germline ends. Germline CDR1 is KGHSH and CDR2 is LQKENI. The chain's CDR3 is CASSPILPGQFSYNEQFF. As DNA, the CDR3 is TGTGCCAGCTCACCCATTCTACCGGGACAATTCTCCTACAATGAGCAGTTCTTC.

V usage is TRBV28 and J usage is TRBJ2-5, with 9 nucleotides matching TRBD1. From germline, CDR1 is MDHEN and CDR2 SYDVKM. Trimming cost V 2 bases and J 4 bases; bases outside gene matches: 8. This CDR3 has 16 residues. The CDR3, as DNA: TGTGCCAGCAGTTTACCGCGGACAGGGGATTTAGAGACCCAGTACTTC. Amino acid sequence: CASSLPRTGDLETQYF.

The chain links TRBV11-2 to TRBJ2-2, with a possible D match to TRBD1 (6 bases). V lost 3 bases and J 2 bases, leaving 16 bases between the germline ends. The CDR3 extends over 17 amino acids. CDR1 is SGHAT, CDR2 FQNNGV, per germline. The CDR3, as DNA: TGTGCCAGCAGCTTGCGGCTAACAGGGACCAACACCGGGGAGCTGTTTTTT. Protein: CASSLRLTGTNTGELFF.

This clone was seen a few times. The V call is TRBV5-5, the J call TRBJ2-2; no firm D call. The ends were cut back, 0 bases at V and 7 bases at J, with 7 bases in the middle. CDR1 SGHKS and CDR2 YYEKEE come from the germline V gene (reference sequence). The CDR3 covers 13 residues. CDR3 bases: TGTGCCAGCAGCTTGGCCGGTTTCGGGGAGCTGTTTTTT. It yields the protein CASSLAGFGELFF.

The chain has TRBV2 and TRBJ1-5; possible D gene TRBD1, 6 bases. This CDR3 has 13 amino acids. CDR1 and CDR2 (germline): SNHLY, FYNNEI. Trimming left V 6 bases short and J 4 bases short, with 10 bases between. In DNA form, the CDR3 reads TGTGCCAGCAGCGGGACACCTAATCAGCCCCAGCATTTT. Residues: CASSGTPNQPQHF. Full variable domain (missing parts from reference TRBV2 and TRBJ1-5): EPEVTQTPSHQVTQMGQEVILRCVPISNHLYFYWYRQILGQKVEFLVSFYNNEISEKSEIFDDQFSVERPDGSNFTLKIRSTKLEDSAMYFCASSGTPNQPQHFGDGTRLSIL.

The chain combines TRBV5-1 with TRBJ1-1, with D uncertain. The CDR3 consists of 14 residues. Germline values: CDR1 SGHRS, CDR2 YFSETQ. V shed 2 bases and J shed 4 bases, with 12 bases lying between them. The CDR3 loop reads CASSFQPGGTEAFF. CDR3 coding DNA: TGCGCCAGCAGCTTCCAACCGGGAGGCACTGAAGCTTTCTTT.

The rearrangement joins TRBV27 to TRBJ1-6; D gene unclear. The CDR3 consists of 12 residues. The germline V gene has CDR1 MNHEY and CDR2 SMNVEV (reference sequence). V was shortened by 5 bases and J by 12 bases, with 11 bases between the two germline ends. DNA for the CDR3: TGTGCCAGCAGTCCCCCTATGTTACCCCTCCACTTT. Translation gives CASSPPMLPLHF.